This T cell receptor (beta chain) came from a study of blood T cell repertoires in COVID-19. Assay: immunoSEQ multiplex PCR; the TCRdb copy retains only in-frame clones and omits some. The data hold roughly 250,000 clones, with 75% to 85% observed a single time. The specimen sequenced was peripheral blood. This TCR was sampled from a woman in her seventies with acute or convalescent COVID-19.

This CDR3 is CASSPRTERLTEAFF. DNA of the CDR3: TGTGCCAGCAGCCCGAGGACAGAGCGGTTGACTGAAGCTTTCTTT. The gene calls are TRBV5-6 and TRBJ1-1, with a possible D match to TRBD1 (6 bases). Trimming cost V 4 bases and J 5 bases, with 18 bases left between them. The germline CDR1 and CDR2 sequences are SGHDT and YYEEEE. This CDR3 has 15 residues.